This record covers a single T cell receptor beta chain. This clonotype was observed a few times. The clone's antigen remains unknown. Base-call qualities are not available, and no considerably larger clone is one nucleotide away. This entry comes from a study of esophageal squamous cell carcinoma under preoperative chemotherapy (dated by TCRdb to the late 2010s). About the study as a whole: Both tumor-infiltrating lymphocytes and peripheral blood T cells had their TCR repertoires profiled in the study. The study assessed how paclitaxel-nedaplatin chemotherapy affected T-cell receptor repertoires in patients with esophageal squamous cell carcinoma. Five or six patients with primary esophageal squamous cell carcinoma were included in the cohort. Repertoires from samples obtained before paclitaxel-nedaplatin therapy were compared with repertoires from samples obtained after paclitaxel-nedaplatin therapy. Study-level results and caveats: A significant increase in TCR diversity was observed in peripheral T cells after chemotherapy, whereas no such increase was observed in tumor-infiltrating lymphocytes. Paclitaxel-nedaplatin therapy caused immediate and substantial changes in clonotype frequency, and abundant clones were more likely to contract than to amplify. A small cohort was used, with only 5 or 6 patients with esophageal squamous cell carcinoma being analyzed. Post-treatment tumor-infiltrating lymphocytes appeared partly derived from peripheral T cells migrating into the tumor, not solely from local clonal changes.

Libraries were constructed by PCR. TCRdb records HiSeq X Ten as the sequencer. High-throughput sequencing was used to characterize the TCR repertoires. The public reads were quality trimmed at Q25 with fastp and then assembled into clones with MiXCR by TCRdb, keeping productive beta chains. Each entry is one CDR3 protein sequence, shown with its most common DNA and genes. This sample lists about 16,000 distinct CDR3 sequences; less than 60% were detected once. The ten most abundant clones make up around 30% of the sample. The CDR3 measures 17 amino acids from cysteine to phenylalanine. The CDR3 DNA has 51 bases and is translated from base 1. Trimming removed 4 bases from V and 0 bases from J; the gene matches leave 8 bases unexplained. Reading the germline V gene (reference sequence) gives CDR1 SEHNR and CDR2 FQNEAQ. This specimen's time point label, per the study, means: before preoperative PTX-NDP chemotherapy. Before surgery, patients were given paclitaxel-nedaplatin as preoperative chemotherapy.

This receptor was obtained from a human donor with esophageal squamous cell carcinoma. The donor label of this sample is uncertain. This material was acquired from a patient given preoperative chemotherapy. Recombination joined TRBV7-9 with TRBJ2-3; TRBD1 agrees with 9 junctional bases. The CDR3 has the sequence CASSSKEGTGSTDTQYF. The nucleotide sequence is TGTGCCAGCAGCTCCAAGGAAGGGACAGGGAGCACAGATACGCAGTATTTT.